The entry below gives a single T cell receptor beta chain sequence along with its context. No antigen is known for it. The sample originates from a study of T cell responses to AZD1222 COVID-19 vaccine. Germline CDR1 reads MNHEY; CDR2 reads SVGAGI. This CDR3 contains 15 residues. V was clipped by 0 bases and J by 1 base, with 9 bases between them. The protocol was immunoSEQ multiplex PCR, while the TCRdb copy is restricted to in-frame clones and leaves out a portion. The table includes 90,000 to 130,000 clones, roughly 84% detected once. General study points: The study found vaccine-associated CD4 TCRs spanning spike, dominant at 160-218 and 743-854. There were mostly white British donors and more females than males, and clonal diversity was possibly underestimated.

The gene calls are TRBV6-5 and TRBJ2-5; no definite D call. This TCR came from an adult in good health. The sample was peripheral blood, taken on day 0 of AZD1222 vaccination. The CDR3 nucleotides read TGTGCCAGCAGTTACTCATCCCAACTCCAAGAGACCCAGTACTTC. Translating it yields CASSYSSQLQETQYF.